This T cell receptor beta chain was sequenced for a study of blood T cell repertoires in COVID-19. On the study more broadly: Donors in the United States, Italy and Spain gave samples during acute or convalescent COVID-19.

Assignment of participants to cohorts was predicated upon participant-reported clinical history. Each exposed participant met a COVID-19 case in the 2 weeks preceding study entry. In the authors' workflow: Reference gene primer amplification gave estimated nucleated cell counts. The data were produced by immunoSEQ multiplex PCR, yet TCRdb's version contains in-frame clones alone and is incomplete. V and J calls and clone size are copied from that table; D and trimming were computed from the DNA. The repertoire holds more than 110,000 clones, with 84% as singletons. The clonotype was recovered from a young woman who had been exposed to COVID-19. Source material: PBMCs or T cells enriched from blood (not recorded which).

The CDR3 coding sequence is TGTGCCAGCTCGGGTCAAGGTCAAGGAACTGAAGCTTTCTTT. Residues: CASSGQGQGTEAFF. The chain carries TRBV2 and TRBJ1-1; D not certain. V was pared by 8 bases and J by 5 bases, with 18 bases between. Germline V gives CDR1 SNHLY, CDR2 FYNNEI. There are 14 residues in the CDR3.